The entry below gives a single TCR beta chain sequence along with its context. The data derive from a study of CD8 T cells in Susac syndrome. The RNA, 0.5 to 1 ug, was put through reverse transcription using random hexamers. TCRdb itself ran the immunoSEQ multiplex PCR reads through MiXCR, one entry per CDR3 protein. This table holds about 160,000 distinct CDR3 sequences, around 95% found once. The V and J ends lost 6 bases and 3 bases respectively, with 8 bases between them. This CDR3 has 12 residues. This rearrangement joins TRBV23-1 to TRBJ2-5; no firm D call. TRBV23-1 is flagged as an ORF with uncertain function. The clonotype was recovered from a human donor in good health. Sequencing input: CD4+ T cells from PBMCs. CDR3 sequence: CASRAVEETQYF. DNA for the CDR3: TGCGCCAGCAGGGCAGTAGAAGAGACCCAGTACTTC.